The 26 T cell receptor beta chains presented below share a single source sample, sequenced in a study of cytomegalovirus exposure and HLA in healthy donors. The PCR was carried out with 60 Vbeta primers and 13 Jbeta primers. Here immunoSEQ multiplex PCR was the method, and the copy in TCRdb shows in-frame clones only, minus some. The profile shows over 150,000 clones, roughly 70% of them singletons. Source material: PBMCs. These TCRs come from a woman aged 30 to 39 in good health and CMV-seronegative.

The CDR3 reads CSAGQGAQAFF. The DNA of the CDR3 is TGCAGTGCTGGACAGGGGGCGCAAGCTTTCTTT. The genes are TRBV20-1 and TRBJ1-1; 11 positions agree with TRBD1. After removal of 5 bases from V and 9 bases from J, the junction contained 2 bases not matched to a gene. CDR3 length: 11 amino acids. The germline gives CDR1 DFQATT, CDR2 SNEGSKA (reference sequence).

This rearrangement joins TRBV19 to TRBJ2-6; D is perhaps TRBD1 (6 bases). Germline V gene lookup returns CDR1 LNHDA and CDR2 SQIVND (reference sequence). The V end lost 6 bases, the J end lost 2 bases, and 11 bases lay between the germline ends. The CDR3 is 15 amino acids. This CDR3 is CASRSEGAGANVLTF. In nucleotides, the CDR3 is TGTGCCAGTAGGTCAGAGGGGGCTGGGGCCAACGTCCTGACTTTC.

This CDR3 reads CASSLPSAAISPLHF. As DNA, the CDR3 is TGTGCCAGCAGCTTACCCTCGGCAGCGATTTCACCCCTCCACTTT. The J gene is TRBJ1-6, the V gene TRBV7-9; D remains unclear. There are 15 residues in the CDR3. The V gene's germline CDR1 is SEHNR and CDR2 FQNEAQ (reference sequence). The V end lost 2 bases, the J end lost 9 bases, and 14 bases lay between the germline ends. Based on the CDR3 plus reference TRBV7-9 and TRBJ1-6, the full variable domain is DTGVSQNPRHKITKRGQNVTFRCDPISEHNRLYWYRQTLGQGPEFLTYFQNEAQLEKSRLLSDRFSAERPKGSFSTLEIQRTEQGDSAMYLCASSLPSAAISPLHFGNGTRLTVT.

This clone was observed a single time. The J gene is TRBJ2-1, the V gene TRBV6-6; 9 bases align to TRBD2. This CDR3 region has 14 residues. V was pared by 5 bases and J by 4 bases, with 3 bases of the junction left unmatched. Germline CDR1 MNHNY, CDR2 SVGAGI (reference sequence). The CDR3: CASSLLAGYNEQFF. In DNA form, the CDR3 reads TGTGCCAGCAGTCTCCTAGCGGGATACAATGAGCAGTTCTTC.

The J gene is TRBJ1-4, the V gene TRBV19; 8 bases map to TRBD1. Germline trimming cut 6 bases from V and 0 bases from J; bases unmatched to any gene: 12. Per germline, CDR1 LNHDA and CDR2 SQIVND (reference sequence). The CDR3 is 18 amino acids. CDR3 loop: CASRIGQGVFATNEKLFF. CDR3 DNA: TGTGCCAGTAGGATCGGACAGGGAGTGTTTGCAACTAATGAAAAACTGTTTTTT.

V gene TRBV27 combines with J gene TRBJ2-2, with D tentatively TRBD2 (6 bases). Per the germline V gene, CDR1 is MNHEY and CDR2 is SMNVEV (reference sequence). V was cut by 3 bases and J by 4 bases, with 18 bases left in between. The CDR3 extends over 17 amino acids. This CDR3 reads CASSFRTLLTSTGELFF. The CDR3, as DNA: TGTGCCAGCAGTTTTCGGACCCTACTGACTAGCACCGGGGAGCTGTTTTTT.

The chain couples TRBV13 to TRBJ2-5; 9 nucleotides agree with TRBD1. This CDR3 is 14 amino acids long. J was trimmed by 7 bases and V by 4 bases; bases with no gene match: 7. The germline gives CDR1 PRHDT, CDR2 FYEKMQ (reference sequence). CDR3 bases: TGTGCCAGCAGCTCGGACAGGGGCGAAGGGACCCAGTACTTC. Its translation: CASSSDRGEGTQYF.

Judged by abundance, this clone is large (0.1 to 1%). The gene calls are TRBV7-9 and TRBJ2-2; the match to TRBD1 covers 10 bases. The CDR3 is 16 residues long. V lost 5 bases to trimming and J lost 7 bases; unmatched junction nucleotides: 10. Germline V gene sequence: CDR1 SEHNR, CDR2 FQNEAQ (reference sequence). The CDR3 coding sequence is TGTGCCAGCAGCGACCCCGACAGGGGGCTGGACGGGGAGCTGTTTTTT. Translation gives CASSDPDRGLDGELFF.

The CDR3 reads CASSSEQGYDYEQYF. The CDR3 DNA is TGTGCCAGCAGCTCCGAACAGGGGTACGACTACGAGCAGTACTTC. The chain has TRBV7-6 and TRBJ2-5, with 7 bases aligning to TRBD1. With the DNA end fitting TRBJ2-7 better, the J assignment may be wrong. The CDR3 runs 15 residues. Germline CDR1 and CDR2: SGHVS and FNYEAQ.

This chain uses TRBV9 with TRBJ1-2, with D possibly being TRBD1 (6 bases). Germline V gene lookup returns CDR1 SGDLS and CDR2 YYNGEE. V lost 4 bases to trimming and J lost 7 bases, with 20 bases between them. There are 15 residues in the CDR3. CDR3 amino acids: CASSQVPGRGAGYTF. In DNA form, the CDR3 reads TGTGCCAGCAGCCAAGTGCCGGGCAGGGGTGCTGGCTACACCTTC.

This chain connects TRBV7-2 to TRBJ2-7; tentative D call: TRBD2 (6 bases). V gave up 1 base and J gave up 7 bases, with 11 bases separating them. Germline lookup yields CDR1 SGHTA and CDR2 FQGNSA. This CDR3 comprises 13 residues. The CDR3 region has the DNA TGTGCCAGCAGCTTAGTTGGCGGGAATGAGCAGTACTTC. Its protein is CASSLVGGNEQYF.

The V gene is TRBV30, the J gene TRBJ1-4; no firm D call. This CDR3 has 11 residues. Germline V gives CDR1 GTSNPN, CDR2 SVGIG (reference sequence). V lost 1 base, J lost 7 bases, and 4 bases lay in between. CDR3: CAWSGSEKLFF. The CDR3 DNA reads TGTGCCTGGAGTGGGAGTGAAAAACTGTTTTTT. The full variable domain, completed using reference TRBV30 and TRBJ1-4, is SQTIHQWPATLVQPVGSPLSLECTVEGTSNPNLYWYRQAAGRGLQLLFYSVGIGQISSEVPQNLSASRPQDRQFILSSKKLLLSDSGFYLCAWSGSEKLFFGSGTQLSVL.

This chain joins TRBV11-2 and TRBJ2-7; TRBD2 aligns across 10 bases. This CDR3 spans 15 amino acids. Germline V CDR1 and CDR2: SGHAT, FQNNGV. V lost 5 bases to trimming and J lost 4 bases; unmatched junction nucleotides: 8. The CDR3 here is CASSPGLAGVYEQYF. The CDR3 DNA reads TGTGCCAGCAGCCCCGGGCTAGCGGGAGTTTACGAGCAGTACTTC.

The chain couples TRBV7-2 to TRBJ2-7; D remains ambiguous. The CDR3 loop spans 13 amino acids. The germline V and J ends were trimmed by 1 base and 4 bases, with 8 bases remaining between them. In germline, CDR1 is SGHTA, CDR2 FQGNSA. Here the CDR3 reads CASSLGQRYEQYF. The CDR3 DNA reads TGTGCCAGCAGCTTAGGACAAAGGTACGAGCAGTACTTC.

CDR3 nucleotides: TGTGCCAGCAGCCAAGCCCCGGGACTAGCGGGAGTCAATGAGCAGTTCTTC. Protein sequence: CASSQAPGLAGVNEQFF. V gene TRBV4-2 combines with J gene TRBJ2-1; 14 positions agree with TRBD2. The V and J ends lost 1 base and 6 bases, in that order; junction bases with no gene match: 5. There are 17 residues in the CDR3. Germline CDR1 reads LGHNA; CDR2 reads YNFKEQ.

This clone appeared a few times. The genes are TRBV7-8 and TRBJ1-5; D gene uncertain. Germline V gives CDR1 SGHVS, CDR2 FQNEAQ. The CDR3 spans 12 residues. Between the trimmed V and J ends, which lost 3 bases and 4 bases, there was a span of 4 bases. CDR3 nucleotide sequence: TGTGCCAGCAGCTTGGCTAATCAGCCCCAGCATTTT. This translates into CASSLANQPQHF.

The chain is built from TRBV7-3 and TRBJ2-2; D remains ambiguous. The CDR3 is 13 amino acids. V was trimmed by 8 bases and J by 2 bases, leaving 9 bases between them. Germline lookup yields CDR1 SGHTA and CDR2 FQGTGA. DNA of the CDR3: TGTGCCAGCGGAGAGCACAACACCGGGGAGCTGTTTTTT. Protein: CASGEHNTGELFF.

Comments on this clone: Distinct nucleotide sequences in the sample also encode this CDR3. The chain links TRBV30 to TRBJ2-1, with 12 bases identical to TRBD2. The junction had 4 bases not matched to a gene; V was cut back by 0 bases and J by 7 bases. CDR3 length: 15 amino acids. Germline loops: CDR1 GTSNPN, CDR2 SVGIG (reference sequence). The CDR3 DNA sequence: TGTGCCTGGAGTGTTGGACTAGCGGGGATGAATGAGCAGTTCTTC. Amino acids: CAWSVGLAGMNEQFF.

In this sample, this clone turned up once. The rearrangement joins TRBV2 to TRBJ2-7, with D maybe TRBD2 (6 bases). Germline V lookup: CDR1 SNHLY, CDR2 FYNNEI. The CDR3 extends over 13 amino acids. V lost 7 bases and J lost 5, with 15 bases in between. CDR3 DNA: TGTGCCAGCATCGTGGAGGGTTTGGACGAGCAGTACTTC. This codes for CASIVEGLDEQYF.

CDR3 residues: CATIWSSGGLTYNEQFF. CDR3 nucleotides: TGTGCCACCATTTGGTCTAGCGGGGGGCTCACCTACAATGAGCAGTTCTTC. The gene calls are TRBV27 and TRBJ2-1, with 11 nucleotides matching TRBD2. The germline V gene has CDR1 MNHEY and CDR2 SMNVEV (reference sequence). V lost 10 bases to trimming and J lost 2 bases; unmatched junction nucleotides: 13. The CDR3 runs to 17 residues.

V is TRBV5-4 and J is TRBJ1-4, with TRBD1 identical over 7 bases. Germline V CDR1 and CDR2: SGHNT, YYREEE (reference sequence). This CDR3 has 14 amino acids. Unmatched junction bases numbered 9, after V lost 5 bases and J lost 8 bases. Here the CDR3 reads CASSSDRVGEKLFF. CDR3 nucleotide sequence: TGTGCCAGCAGTTCCGACAGGGTCGGGGAAAAACTGTTTTTT. The full variable domain, its missing parts supplied by reference TRBV5-4 and TRBJ1-4, is ETGVTQSPTHLIKTRGQQVTLRCSSQSGHNTVSWYQQALGQGPQFIFQYYREEENGRGNFPPRFSGLQFPNYSSELNVNALELDDSALYLCASSSDRVGEKLFFGSGTQLSVL.

The genes are TRBV9 and TRBJ2-2, with TRBD2 matching 8 bases. The CDR3 contains 16 residues. Germline V lookup: CDR1 SGDLS, CDR2 YYNGEE. With 3 bases clipped from V and 2 bases from J, the junction kept 6 bases outside the gene matches. The CDR3 nucleotides are TGTGCCAGCAGCGCAACTAGCGGAGAAAACACCGGGGAGCTGTTTTTT. It specifies CASSATSGENTGELFF.

CDR3 sequence: CASTDRANSPLHF. The CDR3 DNA reads as TGTGCCTCGACGGACAGGGCTAATTCACCCCTCCACTTT. V is TRBV30 and J is TRBJ1-6, with 8 bases fitting TRBD1. V was pared by 7 bases and J by 6 bases, with 5 bases of the junction left unmatched. Germline-derived CDR1 and CDR2 are GTSNPN and SVGIG (reference sequence). The length of the CDR3 is 13 residues.

This clone was seen just once. This sequence joins TRBV7-9 and TRBJ1-2; D remains unclear. Trimming pared 1 base from V and 8 bases from J, leaving 11 bases between. CDR3 size: 13 residues. Germline CDR1 reads SEHNR; CDR2 reads FQNEAQ (reference sequence). CDR3 sequence: CASSLVPGHGYTF. The CDR3 nucleotides are TGTGCCAGCAGCTTAGTGCCGGGTCACGGCTACACCTTC.

This clone came up a few times. J is TRBJ1-2 and V is TRBV27; TRBD1 agrees at 8 bases. Looked up from germline, CDR1 is MNHEY and CDR2 is SMNVEV (reference sequence). The CDR3 consists of 13 residues. The junction had 3 bases not matched to a gene; V was cut back by 5 bases and J by 4 bases. CDR3 coding DNA: TGTGCCAGCAGTCCTACAGGGGGCTATGGCTACACCTTC. Translating gives CASSPTGGYGYTF.

This clone was seen only a few times. The V call is TRBV7-9, the J call TRBJ2-7; 8 bases are shared with TRBD2. The CDR3 runs to 15 residues. Germline V gives CDR1 SEHNR, CDR2 FQNEAQ (reference sequence). Trimming removed 4 bases from V and 4 bases from J; junction bases left unmatched: 9. The CDR3 region is CASSWPAVAGYEQYF. CDR3 nucleotides: TGTGCCAGCAGCTGGCCAGCGGTAGCGGGGTACGAGCAGTACTTC.